This T cell receptor beta chain was sequenced for a study of long-term antiretroviral therapy in people with HIV. The V gene's germline CDR1 is SGHAT and CDR2 FQDESV (reference sequence). This CDR3 spans 13 amino acids. Trimming pared 1 base from V and 2 bases from J, leaving 6 bases between. This clone was counted between two and nine times. It was version v3.0 of the immunoSEQ assay that was run at survey level. The repertoire was sequenced with immunoSEQ multiplex PCR; TCRdb's copy has only in-frame clones and lacks some. Counted here are roughly 17,000 clones, approximately 78% occurring once; the ten biggest clones make up about 9%.

The gene calls are TRBV11-1 and TRBJ2-7; perhaps TRBD2 as D (5 bases). This TCR was sampled from a man aged 18 to 35 with HIV. The specimen comprised unsorted PBMCs, sampled 0.3 years after starting antiretroviral therapy. The CDR3: CASSLERAYEQYV. The CDR3 region has the DNA TGTGCCAGCAGCTTAGAGAGGGCCTACGAGCAGTACGTC.